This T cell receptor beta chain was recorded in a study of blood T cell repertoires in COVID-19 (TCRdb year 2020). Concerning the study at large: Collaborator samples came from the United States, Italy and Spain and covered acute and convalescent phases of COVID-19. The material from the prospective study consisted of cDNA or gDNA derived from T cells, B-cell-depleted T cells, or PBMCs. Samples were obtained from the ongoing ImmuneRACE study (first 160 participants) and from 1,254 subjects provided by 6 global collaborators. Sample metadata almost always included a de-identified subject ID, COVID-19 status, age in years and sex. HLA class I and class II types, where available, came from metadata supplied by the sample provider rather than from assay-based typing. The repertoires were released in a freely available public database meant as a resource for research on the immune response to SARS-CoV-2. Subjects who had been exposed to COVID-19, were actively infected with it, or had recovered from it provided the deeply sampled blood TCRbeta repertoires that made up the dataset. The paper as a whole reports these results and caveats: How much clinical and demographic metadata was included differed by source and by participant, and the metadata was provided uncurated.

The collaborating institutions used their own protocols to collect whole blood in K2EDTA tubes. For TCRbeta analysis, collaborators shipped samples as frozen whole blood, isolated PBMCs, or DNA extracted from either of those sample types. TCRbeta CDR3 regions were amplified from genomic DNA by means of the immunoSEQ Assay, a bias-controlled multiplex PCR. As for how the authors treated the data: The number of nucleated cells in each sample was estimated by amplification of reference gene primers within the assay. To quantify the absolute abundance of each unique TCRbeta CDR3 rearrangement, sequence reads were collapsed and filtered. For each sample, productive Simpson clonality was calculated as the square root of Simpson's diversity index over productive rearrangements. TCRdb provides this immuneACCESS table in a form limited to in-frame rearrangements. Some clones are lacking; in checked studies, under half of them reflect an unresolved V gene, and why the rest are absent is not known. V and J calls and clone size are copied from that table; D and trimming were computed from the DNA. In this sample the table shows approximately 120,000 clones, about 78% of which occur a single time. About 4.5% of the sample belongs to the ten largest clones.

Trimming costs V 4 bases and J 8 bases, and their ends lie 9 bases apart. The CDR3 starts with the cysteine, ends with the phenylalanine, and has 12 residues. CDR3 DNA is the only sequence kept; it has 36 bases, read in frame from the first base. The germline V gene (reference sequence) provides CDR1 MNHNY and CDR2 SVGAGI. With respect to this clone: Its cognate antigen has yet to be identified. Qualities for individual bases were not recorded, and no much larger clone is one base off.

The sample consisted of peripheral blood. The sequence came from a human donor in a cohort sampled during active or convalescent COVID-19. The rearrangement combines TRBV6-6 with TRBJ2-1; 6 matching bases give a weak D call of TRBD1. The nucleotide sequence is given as TGTGCCAGCAGTTTGACAGGAGATGAGCAGTTCTTC. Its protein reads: CASSLTGDEQFF.